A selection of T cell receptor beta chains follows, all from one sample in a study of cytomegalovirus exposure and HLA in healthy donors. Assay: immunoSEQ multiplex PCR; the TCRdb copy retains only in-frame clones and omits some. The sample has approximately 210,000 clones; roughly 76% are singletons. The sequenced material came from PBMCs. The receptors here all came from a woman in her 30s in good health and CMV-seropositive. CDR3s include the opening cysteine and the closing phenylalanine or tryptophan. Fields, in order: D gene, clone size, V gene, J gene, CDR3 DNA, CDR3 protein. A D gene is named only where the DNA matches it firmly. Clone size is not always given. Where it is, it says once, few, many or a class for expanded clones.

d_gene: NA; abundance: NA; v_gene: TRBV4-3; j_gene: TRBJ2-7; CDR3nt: TGCGCCAGCAGCCAAGGACCGGGTTTTTCCTACGAGCAGTACTTC; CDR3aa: CASSQGPGFSYEQYF
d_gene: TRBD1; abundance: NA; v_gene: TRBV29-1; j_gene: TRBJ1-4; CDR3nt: TGCAGCGTAGGAGGACAGGTTGATGAAAAACTGTTTTTT; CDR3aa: CSVGGQVDEKLFF
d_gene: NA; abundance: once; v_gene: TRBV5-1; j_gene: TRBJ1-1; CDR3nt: TGCGCCAGCAGCTTGGACAGGGTCGTCGCTTTCTTT; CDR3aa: CASSLDRVVAFF
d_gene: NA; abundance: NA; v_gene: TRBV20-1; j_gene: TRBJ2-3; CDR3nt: TGCAGTGCTACCAGAGGGGATACGCAGTATTTT; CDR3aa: CSATRGDTQYF
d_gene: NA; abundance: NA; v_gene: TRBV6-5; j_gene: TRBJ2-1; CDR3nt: TGTGCCAGCAGTTACTCGACTAGGGGCAATGAGCAGTTCTTC; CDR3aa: CASSYSTRGNEQFF
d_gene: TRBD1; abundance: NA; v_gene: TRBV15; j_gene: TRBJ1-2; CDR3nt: TGTGCCACCAGCAGTGACAGGGGATACGGAGGCTACACCTTC; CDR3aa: CATSSDRGYGGYTF
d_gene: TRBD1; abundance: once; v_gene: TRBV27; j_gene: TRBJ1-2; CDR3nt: TGTGCCAGCATTTCGACAGGGGGCGCCCGGCTTGGCTACACCTTC; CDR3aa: CASISTGGARLGYTF
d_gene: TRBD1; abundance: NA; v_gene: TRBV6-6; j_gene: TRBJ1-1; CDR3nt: TGTGCCAGCAGTTTCCCCAGTGACAGGGGCACTGAAGCTTTCTTT; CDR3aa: CASSFPSDRGTEAFF
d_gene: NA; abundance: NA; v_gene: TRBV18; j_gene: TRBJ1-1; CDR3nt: TGTGCCAGCTCACCACTAACGACACCGAACACTGAAGCTTTCTTT; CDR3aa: CASSPLTTPNTEAFF
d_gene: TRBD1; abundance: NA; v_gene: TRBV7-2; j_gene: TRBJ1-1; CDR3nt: TGTGCCAGCAGCGTTAGACAGGGGGCCGGGACTGAAGCTTTCTTT; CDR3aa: CASSVRQGAGTEAFF
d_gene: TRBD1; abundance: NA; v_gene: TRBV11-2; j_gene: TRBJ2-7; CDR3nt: TGTGCCAGCAGCTTACGCGCTACAGGGGAAAGGTACGAGCAGTACTTC; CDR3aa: CASSLRATGERYEQYF
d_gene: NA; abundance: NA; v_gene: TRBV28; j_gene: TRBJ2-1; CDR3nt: TGTGCCAGCACCTCCCCTAGCACCCTTTTTGAGCAGTTCTTC; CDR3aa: CASTSPSTLFEQFF
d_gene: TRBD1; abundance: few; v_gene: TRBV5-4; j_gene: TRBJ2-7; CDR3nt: TGTGCCAGCAGCCCACGACAGGGTCCCTACGAGCAGTACTTC; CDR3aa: CASSPRQGPYEQYF
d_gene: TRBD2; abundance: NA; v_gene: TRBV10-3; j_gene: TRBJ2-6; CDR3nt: TGTGCCATCAGTGAACTGGGCGGGGGTGGGGCCAACGTCCTGACTTTC; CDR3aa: CAISELGGGGANVLTF
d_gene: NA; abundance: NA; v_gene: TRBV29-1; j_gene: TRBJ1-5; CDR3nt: TGCAGCGTTGGTAGTGGCAATCAGCCCCAGCATTTT; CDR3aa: CSVGSGNQPQHF
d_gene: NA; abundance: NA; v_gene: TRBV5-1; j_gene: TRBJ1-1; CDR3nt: TGCGCCAGCAGCTTGGAGCCGGGAGACACTGAAGCTTTCTTT; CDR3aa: CASSLEPGDTEAFF
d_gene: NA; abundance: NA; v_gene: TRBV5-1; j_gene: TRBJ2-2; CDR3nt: TGCGCCAGCAGCTGGACGGGCCTGACAGCCGGGGAGCTGTTTTTT; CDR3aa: CASSWTGLTAGELFF
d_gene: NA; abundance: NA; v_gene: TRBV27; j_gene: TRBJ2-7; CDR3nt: TGTGCCAGCAGTCTAGCGCCGAGCTCCTACGAGCAGTACTTC; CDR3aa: CASSLAPSSYEQYF
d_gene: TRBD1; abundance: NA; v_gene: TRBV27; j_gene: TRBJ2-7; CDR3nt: TGTGCCAGCAGTTTATTCGGGACAGTCGTTTACGAGCAGTACTTC; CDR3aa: CASSLFGTVVYEQYF
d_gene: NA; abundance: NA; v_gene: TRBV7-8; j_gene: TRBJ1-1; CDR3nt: TGTGCCAGCAGCTTATCAGGGGTGAACACTGAAGCTTTCTTT; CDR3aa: CASSLSGVNTEAFF
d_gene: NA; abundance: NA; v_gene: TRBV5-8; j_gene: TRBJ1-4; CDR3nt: TGTGCCAGCATGTACAGGTTTAATGAAAAACTGTTTTTT; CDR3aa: CASMYRFNEKLFF
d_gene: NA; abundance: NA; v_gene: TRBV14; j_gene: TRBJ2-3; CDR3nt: TGTGCCAGCAGCCAAGGCCAGGATACGCAGTATTTT; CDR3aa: CASSQGQDTQYF
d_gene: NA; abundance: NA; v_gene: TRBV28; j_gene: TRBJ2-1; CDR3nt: TGTGCCAGCAGTCCGGCGGGGTCCCTCAATGAGCAGTTCTTC; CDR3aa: CASSPAGSLNEQFF
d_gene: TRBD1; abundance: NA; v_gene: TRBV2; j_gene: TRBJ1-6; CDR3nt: TGTGCCAGCAGTGAAAGGGGGGGACAGGGGAATTCACCCCTCCACTTT; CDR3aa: CASSERGGQGNSPLHF
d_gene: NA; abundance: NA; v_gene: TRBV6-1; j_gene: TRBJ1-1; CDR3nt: TGTGCCAGCAGTGATTTTGTGGGGGCGTGGACTGAAGCTTTCTTT; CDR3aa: CASSDFVGAWTEAFF
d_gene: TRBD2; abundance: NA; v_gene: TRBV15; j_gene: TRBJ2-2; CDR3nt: TGTGCCACCAGCAGATGGGGCAGGGCGGGGGGACTTAACACCGGGGAGCTGTTTTTT; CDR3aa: CATSRWGRAGGLNTGELFF